This TCR beta chain originates from a study of shared clonotypes between healthy human individuals. The overall study: CD4 naive cells filled three plates per donor, CD4 memory three, CD8 naive two and CD8 memory one.

Regarding the study as a whole: Sharing across a few donors was seen in 4.5% to 5.5% of naive CD4 clonotypes. Relative to clonotypes present in all four donors, those not shared had lower generation probabilities.

The V gene lost 5 bases and the J gene lost 3 bases, with 11 bases spanning the gap. Germline-derived CDR1 and CDR2 are SGHVS and FQNEAQ. This CDR3 is 13 amino acids long. Comment on this clone: Its antigen is as yet unknown.

Only in-frame clones appear in the TCRdb table, and some are missing; sequencing was by immunoSEQ multiplex PCR. Of over a million clones listed, nearly 99% are singletons. Specimen: naive CD4+ T cells sorted from blood. This sample's subset: CD45RA+ positively selected. This receptor was identified in a man aged 25-40 years in good health. The chain links TRBV7-8 to TRBJ2-7, with unresolved D. The CDR3 loop is CASSLRTDYEQYF. In DNA form, the CDR3 reads TGTGCCAGCAGCCTAAGGACGGACTACGAGCAGTACTTC. The full variable domain, completed using reference TRBV7-8 and TRBJ2-7, is GAGVSQSPRYKVAKRGQDVALRCDPISGHVSLFWYQQALGQGPEFLTYFQNEAQLDKSGLPSDRFFAERPEGSVSTLKIQRTQQEDSAVYLCASSLRTDYEQYFGPGTRLTVT.